This T cell receptor (beta chain) came from a study of T cells in Graves' hyperthyroidism and ophthalmopathy. Germline CDR1 is SGHDN and CDR2 is FVKESK. The CDR3 is 13 residues long. V lost 4 bases to trimming and J lost 1 base, with 7 bases between them. Regions amplified from RNA transcripts were the TCR beta CDR3 regions. The HTBI primer set served for first-round RT-PCR of the TCR CDR3. Each CDR3 protein is one row after TCRdb ran MiXCR on the multiplex PCR reads. The table shows approximately 420,000 distinct CDR3 sequences, with about 15% occurring only once. The chain has TRBV14 and TRBJ1-1; D unclear. The sequence was collected from a woman aged 25 to 45 with Graves' hyperthyroidism. The sequencing sample was made of blood. The CDR3 loop reads CASSPQRNTEAFF. CDR3 DNA: TGTGCCAGCAGCCCGCAAAGGAACACTGAAGCTTTCTTT.